This TCR beta chain came from a study of tumor-infiltrating lymphocytes in primary liver carcinoma (dated by TCRdb to the late 2010s). The study in broad terms: Of the five patients (three men and two women, aged 30 to 69 years), four had hepatocellular carcinoma and one had combined HCC and intrahepatic cholangiocarcinoma. High reproducibility was observed for the technical replicate repertoires, with mean shared-clone rates roughly 0.92 and correlation coefficients above 0.95. Each sample produced roughly 3.65 to 8 million productive TCRbeta reads, and read depth showed no significant difference between tissue types. Agilent mRNA microarray profiling was performed on the approximately 25 tumor region samples to relate TCRbeta repertoire diversity to the local molecular phenotype. The five patients had tumors of stage T1-T3 N0M0, with maximum diameters ranging from about 4.2 to 11 cm. A total of around 35 specimens from 5 patients went through TCRbeta repertoire sequencing, namely 25 tumor regions, 5 adjacent noncancerous liver tissues and 5 peripheral blood samples. Across five regions of each liver tumor, along with adjacent normal tissue and blood, the study brought together TCRbeta repertoire sequencing, expression microarrays and whole-exome sequencing.

The investigation overall reported the following: Only the TCR beta chain was sequenced, which likely underestimates true repertoire diversity because unpaired alpha chains were not captured. Only 4 or 5 patients were included in the study, and the authors note that the findings should be validated in a larger study. Comparison of CD4+ and CD8+ T cell repertoires was precluded by the use of bulk unsorted samples. Only about 8-25% of top clones were found in all five regions of a tumor, suggesting spatial heterogeneity of tumor-infiltrating T cells. A significantly larger repertoire fraction was made up by the top 250 clones in tumors than in blood (p = 0.039). Pairs of tumor regions showed greater repertoire overlap (mean about 35%) than tumor-adjacent pairs (about 17%) or tumor-blood pairs (approximately 15%), which is consistent with antigen-driven expansion.

A constant-region primer and ProtoScript II reverse transcriptase were used to reverse-transcribe TCRbeta-specific cDNA from about 530 ng total RNA. TCRbeta libraries were built with three nested multiplex PCR rounds, a slightly modified ARM-PCR procedure. The first two PCR rounds used multiplex TRBV1-TRBV30 forward primers with a Cbeta reverse primer, each for approximately 9 cycles. Sample barcodes and Illumina adapters were added in a final 25-cycle PCR using Deep VentR polymerase. Before sequencing, amplicons between 200 and 500 bp were purified from gel using a QIAquick gel extraction kit. An Illumina HiSeq 2500 was used to sequence the TCRbeta amplicons with 250-bp paired-end reads. Per the authors' processing: Quality trimming of reads was performed with Trimmomatic v0.33, and paired reads were merged with FLASH v1.2.11 so that full CDR3 sequences could be recovered. V, D and J germline segments were assigned to the rearranged TCRbeta sequences by MiGEC v1.2.1b. Clonotype statistics and Shannon-Wiener diversity indices were calculated with VDJtools v1.0.0. Except for diversity analysis, only each sample's 250 most abundant clonotypes were used in subsequent analyses to reduce sampling bias. The public reads were quality trimmed at Q25 with fastp and then assembled into clones with MiXCR by TCRdb, keeping productive beta chains. Here each entry gathers all rows of one CDR3 protein and keeps the most common genes and DNA. The V and J calls reflect TCRdb's pipeline rather than the authors' work. This sample has about 210,000 distinct CDR3 sequences in its table, and approximately 86% of those were observed once. Of the sample, roughly 20% falls within the top ten clones.

Concerning this clonotype itself: This clone's antigen is unknown. The record has no base qualities; no much larger clone is one base away.

Total RNA and DNA were co-extracted from approximately 20-30 mg of bulk tissue with the AllPrep DNA/RNA mini kit, without cell sorting. Between late 2015 and March 2016, 4 or 5 patients in China with histopathologically diagnosed primary liver carcinoma had their tumors surgically resected. Patients had chronic HBV infection and were treatment-naive at sampling. Five spatially separated regions were sampled from each tumor: the superior, inferior, left-lateral and right-lateral poles, plus the tumor centre. According to histology, viable tumor cells made up more than 75% of every tumor sample. Each fresh piece of tumor and adjacent tissue was cut in two, with one half stored in RNAlater at -80 degrees C and the other half sent for histology. The germline V gene specifies MNHNS as CDR1 and SASEGT as CDR2. Taken from cysteine to phenylalanine, the CDR3 has 16 residues. Only the CDR3 DNA is retained, 48 bases long and in frame from the first base.

The sequence was obtained from a man aged 40-50 years with primary liver carcinoma and hepatitis B virus infection. This sequence uses TRBV6-1 and TRBJ2-6, with TRBD1 perhaps the D gene, on 6 matching bases. Sequenced material: tumor tissue from primary liver carcinoma. The CDR3 protein: CAGTGRGGAGANVLTF. Here is the DNA: TGTGCAGGTACTGGGAGAGGGGGTGCTGGGGCCAACGTCCTGACTTTC.